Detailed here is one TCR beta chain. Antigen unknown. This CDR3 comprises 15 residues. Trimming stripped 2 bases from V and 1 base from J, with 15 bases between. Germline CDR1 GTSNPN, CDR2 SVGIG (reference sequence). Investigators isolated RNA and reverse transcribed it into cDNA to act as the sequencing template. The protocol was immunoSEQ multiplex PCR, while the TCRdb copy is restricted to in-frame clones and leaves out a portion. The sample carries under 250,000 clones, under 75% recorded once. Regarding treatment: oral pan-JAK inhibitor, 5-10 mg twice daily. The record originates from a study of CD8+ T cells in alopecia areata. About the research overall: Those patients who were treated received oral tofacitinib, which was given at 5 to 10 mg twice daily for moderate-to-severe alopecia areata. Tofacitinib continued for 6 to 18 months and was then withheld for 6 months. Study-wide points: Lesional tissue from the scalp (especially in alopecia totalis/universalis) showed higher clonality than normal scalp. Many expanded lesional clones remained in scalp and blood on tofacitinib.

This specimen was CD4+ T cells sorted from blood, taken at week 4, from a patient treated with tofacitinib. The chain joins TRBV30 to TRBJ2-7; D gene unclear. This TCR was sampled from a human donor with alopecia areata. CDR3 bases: TGTGCCTGGAGTCCCCGTGGCGCGAGGTCCTACGAGCAGTACTTC. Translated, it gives CAWSPRGARSYEQYF. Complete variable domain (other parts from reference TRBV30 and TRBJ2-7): SQTIHQWPATLVQPVGSPLSLECTVEGTSNPNLYWYRQAAGRGLQLLFYSVGIGQISSEVPQNLSASRPQDRQFILSSKKLLLSDSGFYLCAWSPRGARSYEQYFGPGTRLTVT.